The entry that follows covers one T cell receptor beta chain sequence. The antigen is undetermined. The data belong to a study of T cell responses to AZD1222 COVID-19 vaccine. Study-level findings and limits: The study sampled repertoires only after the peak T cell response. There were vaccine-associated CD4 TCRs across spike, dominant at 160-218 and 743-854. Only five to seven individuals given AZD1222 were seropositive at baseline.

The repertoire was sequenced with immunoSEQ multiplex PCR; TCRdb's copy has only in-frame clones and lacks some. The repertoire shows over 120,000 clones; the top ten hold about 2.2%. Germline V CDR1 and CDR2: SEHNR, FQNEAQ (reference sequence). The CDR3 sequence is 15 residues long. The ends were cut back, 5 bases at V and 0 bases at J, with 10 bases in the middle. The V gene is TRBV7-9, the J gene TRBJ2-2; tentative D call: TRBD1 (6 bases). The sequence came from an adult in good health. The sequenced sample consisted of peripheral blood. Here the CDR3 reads CASSKDSPNTGELFF. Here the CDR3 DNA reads TGTGCCAGCAGCAAGGACAGCCCGAACACCGGGGAGCTGTTTTTT.